One sample yielded the 2 T cell receptor beta chains listed below, sequenced in a study of OX40 agonist ivuxolimab in advanced cancers. Only in-frame clones appear in the TCRdb table, and some are missing; sequencing was by immunoSEQ multiplex PCR. The data contain more than 75,000 clones, 80% to 90% of them seen just once; the ten biggest clones take up less than 6%. The sample was CD4+ or CD8+ T cells sorted from blood, taken in a trial of the OX40 agonist ivuxolimab. These receptors all come from an adult with an advanced solid tumor such as melanoma, head and neck, liver or kidney cancer.

CDR3: CASSDQRGFNEQFF. The CDR3 bases are TGTGCCAGCAGTGACCAGCGGGGTTTCAATGAGCAGTTCTTC. The V and J genes are TRBV2 and TRBJ2-1; 7 bases agree with TRBD2. The CDR3 spans 14 residues. Germline lookup yields CDR1 SNHLY and CDR2 FYNNEI. J lost 6 bases, V lost 3 bases, and 5 bases had no gene match.

The chain is built from TRBV6-1 and TRBJ1-3; D might be TRBD1 (5 bases). The CDR3 contains 14 residues. Trimming took off 3 bases at V and 3 bases at J, with 9 bases between the two ends. Germline CDR1 reads MNHNS; CDR2 reads SASEGT. The CDR3 spells CASSDRDRGNTIYF. The CDR3 DNA reads TGTGCCAGCAGTGACCGGGACCGTGGAAACACCATATATTTT.